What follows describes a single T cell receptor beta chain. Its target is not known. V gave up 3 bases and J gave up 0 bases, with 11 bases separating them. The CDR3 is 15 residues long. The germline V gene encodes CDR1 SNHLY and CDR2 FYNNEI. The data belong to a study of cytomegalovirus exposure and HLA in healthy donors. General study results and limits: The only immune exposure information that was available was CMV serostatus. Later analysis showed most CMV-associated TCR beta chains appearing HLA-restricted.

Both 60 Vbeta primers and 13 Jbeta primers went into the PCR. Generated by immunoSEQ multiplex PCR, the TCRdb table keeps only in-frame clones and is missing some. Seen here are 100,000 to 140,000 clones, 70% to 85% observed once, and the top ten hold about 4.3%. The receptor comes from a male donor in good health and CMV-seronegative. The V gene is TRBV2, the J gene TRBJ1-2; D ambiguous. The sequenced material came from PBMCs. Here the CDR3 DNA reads TGTGCCAGCAGTGAGAACCGTCCAGCTAACTATGGCTACACCTTC. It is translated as CASSENRPANYGYTF.